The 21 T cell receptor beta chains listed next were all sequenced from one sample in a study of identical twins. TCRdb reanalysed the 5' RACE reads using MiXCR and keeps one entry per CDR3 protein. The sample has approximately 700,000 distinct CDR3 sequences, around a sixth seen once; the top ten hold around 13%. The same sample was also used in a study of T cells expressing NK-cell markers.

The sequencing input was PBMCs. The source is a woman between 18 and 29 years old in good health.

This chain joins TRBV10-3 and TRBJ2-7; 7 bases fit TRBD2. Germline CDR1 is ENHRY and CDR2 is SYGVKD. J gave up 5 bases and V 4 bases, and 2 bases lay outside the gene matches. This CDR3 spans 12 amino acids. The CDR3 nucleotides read TGTGCCATCAGTGGAGGGAGGGACGAGCAGTACTTC. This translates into CAISGGRDEQYF.

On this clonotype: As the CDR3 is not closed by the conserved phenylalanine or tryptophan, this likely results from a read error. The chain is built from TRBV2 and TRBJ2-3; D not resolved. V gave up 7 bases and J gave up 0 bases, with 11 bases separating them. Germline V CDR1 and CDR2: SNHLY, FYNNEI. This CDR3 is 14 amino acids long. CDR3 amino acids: CASKLGFSTDTQYS. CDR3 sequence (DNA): TGTGCCAGCAAACTGGGATTTAGCACAGATACGCAGTATTCT.

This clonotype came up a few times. The CDR3 sequence: CASAILGQGNTEAFF. The CDR3 bases are TGCGCCAGCGCGATCCTAGGACAGGGGAACACTGAAGCTTTCTTT. This chain connects TRBV5-1 to TRBJ1-1; 8 bases are a match to TRBD1. V lost 7 bases, J lost 1 base, and 9 bases stayed unmatched. Germline CDR1 reads SGHRS; CDR2 reads YFSETQ. The CDR3 is 15 amino acids.

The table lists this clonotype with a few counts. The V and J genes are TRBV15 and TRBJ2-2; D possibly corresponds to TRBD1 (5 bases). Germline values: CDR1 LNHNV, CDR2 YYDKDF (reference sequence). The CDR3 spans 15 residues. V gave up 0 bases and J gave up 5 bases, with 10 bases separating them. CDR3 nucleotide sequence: TGTGCCACCAGCAGAGATCTTTCAGGGACCGGGGAGCTGTTTTTT. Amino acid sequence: CATSRDLSGTGELFF.

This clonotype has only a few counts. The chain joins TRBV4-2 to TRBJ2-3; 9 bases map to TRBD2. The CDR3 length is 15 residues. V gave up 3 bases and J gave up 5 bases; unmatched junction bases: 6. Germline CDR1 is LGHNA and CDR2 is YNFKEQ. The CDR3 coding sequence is TGTGCCAGCAGCCAGCAGCGGGGGGCAATAGATACGCAGTATTTT. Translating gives CASSQQRGAIDTQYF.

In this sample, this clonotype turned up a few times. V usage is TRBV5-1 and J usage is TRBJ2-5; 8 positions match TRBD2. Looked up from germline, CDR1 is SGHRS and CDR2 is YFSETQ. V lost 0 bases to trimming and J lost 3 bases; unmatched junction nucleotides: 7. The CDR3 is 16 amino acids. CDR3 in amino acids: CASSLALGAGEETQYF. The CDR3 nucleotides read TGCGCCAGCAGCTTGGCCCTAGGAGCGGGGGAAGAGACCCAGTACTTC.

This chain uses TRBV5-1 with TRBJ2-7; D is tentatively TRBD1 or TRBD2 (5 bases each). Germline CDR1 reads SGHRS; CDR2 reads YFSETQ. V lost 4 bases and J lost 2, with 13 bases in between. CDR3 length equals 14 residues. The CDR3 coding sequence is TGCGCCAGCAGCGGGACCGTGTTAACCTACGAGCAGTACTTC. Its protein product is CASSGTVLTYEQYF.

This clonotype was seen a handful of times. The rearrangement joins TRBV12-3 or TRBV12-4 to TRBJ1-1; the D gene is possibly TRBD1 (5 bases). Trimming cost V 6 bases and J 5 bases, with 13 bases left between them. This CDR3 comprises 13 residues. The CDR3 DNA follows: TGTGCCAGCAGGTCGGCTGGGGGAACTGAAGCTTTCTTT. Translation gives CASRSAGGTEAFF.

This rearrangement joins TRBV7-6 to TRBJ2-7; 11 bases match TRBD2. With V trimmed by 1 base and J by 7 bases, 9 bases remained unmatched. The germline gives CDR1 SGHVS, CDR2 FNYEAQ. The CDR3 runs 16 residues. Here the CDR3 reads CASSLVLLAGGSEQYF. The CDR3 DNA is TGTGCCAGCAGCTTAGTGTTGTTAGCGGGAGGGAGTGAGCAGTACTTC.

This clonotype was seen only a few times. CDR3 DNA: TGTGCCAGCAGCCGAGGACAGGGAGCTTCACCCCTCCACTTT. Encoded protein: CASSRGQGASPLHF. The chain joins TRBV6-2 or TRBV6-3 to TRBJ1-6; 8 bases are shared with TRBD1. The germline V gene has CDR1 MNHEY and CDR2 SVGEGT. The length of the CDR3 is 14 residues. V lost 6 bases and J lost 9; bases outside the gene matches: 7.

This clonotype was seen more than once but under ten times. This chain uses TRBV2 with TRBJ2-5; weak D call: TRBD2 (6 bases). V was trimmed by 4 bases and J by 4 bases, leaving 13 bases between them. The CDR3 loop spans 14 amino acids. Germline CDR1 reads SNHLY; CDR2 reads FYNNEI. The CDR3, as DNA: TGTGCCAGCAGTGTCGGGAGAAACGGAGAGACCCAGTACTTC. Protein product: CASSVGRNGETQYF.

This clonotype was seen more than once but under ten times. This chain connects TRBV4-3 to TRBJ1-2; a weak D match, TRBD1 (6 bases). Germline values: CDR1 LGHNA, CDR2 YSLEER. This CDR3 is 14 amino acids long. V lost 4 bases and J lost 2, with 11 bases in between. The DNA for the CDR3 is TGCGCCAGCAGCCGCGGCAGGGGCAACTATGGCTACACCTTC. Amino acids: CASSRGRGNYGYTF.

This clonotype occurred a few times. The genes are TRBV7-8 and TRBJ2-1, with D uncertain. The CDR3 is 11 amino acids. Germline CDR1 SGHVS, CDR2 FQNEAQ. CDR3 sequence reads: CLSSSYNEQFF. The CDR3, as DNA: TGTCTGTCGTCCTCCTACAATGAGCAGTTCTTC.

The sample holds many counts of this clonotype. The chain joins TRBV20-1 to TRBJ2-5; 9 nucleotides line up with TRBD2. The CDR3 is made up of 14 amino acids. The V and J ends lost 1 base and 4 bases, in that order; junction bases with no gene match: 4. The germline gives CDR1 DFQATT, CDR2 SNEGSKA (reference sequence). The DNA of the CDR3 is TGCAGTGCTAGAGTCCAAGCGGGAGGAGAGACCCAGTACTTC. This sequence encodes CSARVQAGGETQYF.

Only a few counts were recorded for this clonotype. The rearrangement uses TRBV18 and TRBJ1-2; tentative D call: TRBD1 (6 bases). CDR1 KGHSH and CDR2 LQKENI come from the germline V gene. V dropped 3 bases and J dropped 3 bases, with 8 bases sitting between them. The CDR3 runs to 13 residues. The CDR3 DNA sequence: TGTGCCAGCTCACCGGACAGAGACTATGGCTACACCTTC. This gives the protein CASSPDRDYGYTF.

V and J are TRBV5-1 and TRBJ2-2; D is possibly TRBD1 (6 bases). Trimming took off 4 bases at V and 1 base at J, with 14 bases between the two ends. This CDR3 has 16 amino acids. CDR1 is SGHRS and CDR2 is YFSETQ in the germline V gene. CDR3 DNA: TGCGCCAGCAGCCATGGAAAGACAGGGAACACCGGGGAGCTGTTTTTT. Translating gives CASSHGKTGNTGELFF.

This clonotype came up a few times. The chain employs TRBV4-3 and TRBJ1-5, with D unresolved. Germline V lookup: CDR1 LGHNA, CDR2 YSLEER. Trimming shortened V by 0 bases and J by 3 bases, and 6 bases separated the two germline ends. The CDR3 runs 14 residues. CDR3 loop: CASSQEAHNQPQHF. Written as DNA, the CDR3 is TGCGCCAGCAGCCAAGAGGCCCACAATCAGCCCCAGCATTTT.

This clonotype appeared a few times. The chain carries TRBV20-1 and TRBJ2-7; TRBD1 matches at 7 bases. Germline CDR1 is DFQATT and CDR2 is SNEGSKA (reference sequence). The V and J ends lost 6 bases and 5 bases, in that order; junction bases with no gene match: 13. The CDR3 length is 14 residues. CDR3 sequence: CSAHRQGKGDEQYF. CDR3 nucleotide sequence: TGCAGTGCCCATAGACAGGGTAAGGGGGACGAGCAGTACTTC.

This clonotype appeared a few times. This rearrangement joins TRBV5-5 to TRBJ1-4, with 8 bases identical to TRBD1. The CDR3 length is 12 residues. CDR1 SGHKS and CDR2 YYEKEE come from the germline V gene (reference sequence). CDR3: CASGGSNEKLFF. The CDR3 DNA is TGTGCATCAGGGGGCTCTAATGAAAAACTGTTTTTT.

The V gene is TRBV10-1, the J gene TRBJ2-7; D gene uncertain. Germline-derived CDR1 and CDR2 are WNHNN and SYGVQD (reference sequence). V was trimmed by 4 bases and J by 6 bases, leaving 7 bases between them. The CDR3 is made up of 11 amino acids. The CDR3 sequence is CASSVPSEQYF. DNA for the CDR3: TGCGCCAGCAGTGTCCCCTCCGAGCAGTACTTC.

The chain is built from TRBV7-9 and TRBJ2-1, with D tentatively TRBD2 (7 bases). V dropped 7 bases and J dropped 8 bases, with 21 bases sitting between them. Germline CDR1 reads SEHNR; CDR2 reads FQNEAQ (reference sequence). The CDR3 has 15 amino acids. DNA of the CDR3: TGTGCCAGCAACGTCCCCGGGGGGCGTCATGATGAGCAGTTCTTC. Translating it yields CASNVPGGRHDEQFF.